The 17 T cell receptor beta chains presented below share a single source sample, sequenced in a study of blood T cell repertoires in COVID-19 (dated by TCRdb to 2020 to 2022). The protocol used for the library was the immunoSEQ multiplex PCR assay. In its TCRdb copy, this immuneACCESS table keeps in-frame sequences only and misses some clones. Where compared with another copy, unresolved V genes explain less than half of these, and the others have no known cause. The sample records around 300,000 clones, around nine tenths of which are singletons. The ten top clones hold about a tenth of the sample. The specimen was PBMCs or T cells enriched from blood (not recorded which). The origin of the receptors is a young woman who had recovered from COVID-19.

This rearrangement joins TRBV10-3 to TRBJ2-6; no definite D call. The length of the CDR3 is 13 residues. Trimming left V 7 bases short and J 2 bases short, with 6 bases between. The germline CDR1 and CDR2 sequences are ENHRY and SYGVKD. The CDR3 region has the DNA TGTGCCATCATGCGTCCTGGGGCCAACGTCCTGACTTTC. It specifies CAIMRPGANVLTF.

This sequence joins TRBV2 and TRBJ2-5, with 13 bases aligning to TRBD2. Trimming took 9 bases from V and 4 from J; bases not matched to a gene: 5. Germline assignment: CDR1 SNHLY and CDR2 FYNNEI. The CDR3 is 14 residues long. CDR3 sequence reads: CASSGTSGTETQYF. Written as DNA, the CDR3 is TGTGCCAGTTCCGGGACTAGCGGGACAGAGACCCAGTACTTC.

This clone was seen a handful of times. The chain is built from TRBV7-2 and TRBJ2-7; TRBD2 matches 7 bases. The trim removed 0 bases at V and 4 bases at J, leaving 12 bases unmatched. Germline V gene data show CDR1 as SGHTA and CDR2 as FQGNSA. The CDR3 extends over 17 amino acids. The CDR3 spells CASSLAAGLDISYEQYF. The CDR3 DNA is TGTGCCAGCAGCTTAGCGGCTGGACTAGACATCTCGTACGAGCAGTACTTC.

The J gene is TRBJ1-6, the V gene TRBV7-3; TRBD1 might be the D (5 bases). V lost 2 bases and J 6 bases, leaving 11 bases between the germline ends. This CDR3 has 15 residues. Germline V gene lookup returns CDR1 SGHTA and CDR2 FQGTGA. This chain's CDR3 is CASSLQGSANSPLHF. Written as DNA, the CDR3 is TGTGCCAGCAGCTTACAGGGCTCAGCTAATTCACCCCTCCACTTT.

The chain joins TRBV27 to TRBJ2-7; possibly TRBD2 for D (6 bases). The V gene's germline CDR1 is MNHEY and CDR2 SMNVEV (reference sequence). V was shortened by 8 bases and J by 2 bases, with 16 bases between the two germline ends. This CDR3 contains 14 residues. In DNA, the CDR3 is TGTGCCAGCCGCTTTTCAGCGGGTACCTACGAGCAGTACTTC. This translates into CASRFSAGTYEQYF.

V and J are TRBV14 and TRBJ1-1; D unclear. The germline CDR1 and CDR2 sequences are SGHDN and FVKESK. V was trimmed by 3 bases and J by 1 base, leaving 6 bases between them. The CDR3 has 13 residues. DNA for the CDR3: TGTGCCAGCAGCCAGGAGGGGAACACTGAAGCTTTCTTT. It yields the protein CASSQEGNTEAFF.

In nucleotides, the CDR3 is TGTGCCAGCAGTTTTTTGGGGGCAGCTGAAGCTTTCTTT. Its translation is CASSFLGAAEAFF. This sequence joins TRBV27 and TRBJ1-1; TRBD1 might be the D (6 bases). Trimming removed 3 bases from V and 6 bases from J, with 11 bases in between. Germline-derived CDR1 and CDR2 are MNHEY and SMNVEV (reference sequence). CDR3 length: 13 amino acids.

This chain connects TRBV5-1 to TRBJ1-6; 8 nucleotides agree with TRBD1. The germline gives CDR1 SGHRS, CDR2 YFSETQ. V gave up 1 base and J gave up 5 bases; unmatched junction bases: 5. The CDR3 runs 16 residues. Here the CDR3 reads CASSLTSTGDNSPLHF. CDR3 bases: TGCGCCAGCAGCTTGACTTCGACAGGGGATAATTCACCCCTCCACTTT.

V usage is TRBV28 and J usage is TRBJ2-1; possibly TRBD2 for D (5 bases). Per germline, CDR1 MDHEN and CDR2 SYDVKM. The CDR3 spans 14 residues. Trimming stripped 5 bases from V and 2 bases from J, with 10 bases between. The CDR3 here is CASSETGAYNEQFF. In DNA, the CDR3 is TGTGCCAGCAGTGAAACCGGGGCCTACAATGAGCAGTTCTTC.

The chain couples TRBV6-5 to TRBJ1-2; D is ambiguous. Germline lookup yields CDR1 MNHEY and CDR2 SVGAGI. Trimming shortened V by 2 bases and J by 2 bases, and 12 bases separated the two germline ends. This CDR3 has 15 residues. CDR3 region: CASSYSPGGNYGYTF. CDR3 sequence (DNA): TGTGCCAGCAGTTACAGCCCAGGCGGGAACTATGGCTACACCTTC.

The chain is built from TRBV5-1 and TRBJ1-4, with a tentative D call TRBD1 (5 bases). Trimming shortened V by 4 bases and J by 2 bases, and 9 bases separated the two germline ends. Germline V gene sequence: CDR1 SGHRS, CDR2 YFSETQ. CDR3 size: 14 residues. This CDR3 reads CASSIGVTNEKLFF. The CDR3 DNA sequence: TGCGCCAGCAGCATAGGGGTTACTAATGAAAAACTGTTTTTT.

This clone showed up just a few times. The genes are TRBV19 and TRBJ1-2; TRBD1 aligns across 7 bases. The CDR3 has 15 residues. The germline V gene encodes CDR1 LNHDA and CDR2 SQIVND (reference sequence). V lost 4 bases to trimming and J lost 4 bases; unmatched junction nucleotides: 9. The CDR3 DNA reads as TGTGCCAGTAGTACTCCGGACAGGAGCTTCTATGGCTACACCTTC. Translating gives CASSTPDRSFYGYTF.

This chain joins TRBV5-1 and TRBJ2-3, with D perhaps matching TRBD2 (5 bases). Trimming removed 5 bases at V and 2 bases at J, with 15 bases between. Looked up from germline, CDR1 is SGHRS and CDR2 is YFSETQ. The CDR3 spans 15 residues. This chain's CDR3 is CASRYNGGVTDTQYF. The CDR3 region has the DNA TGCGCCAGCAGGTACAACGGAGGAGTCACAGATACGCAGTATTTT.

The chain couples TRBV6-5 to TRBJ1-2; the match to TRBD1 covers 7 bases. With V trimmed by 2 bases and J by 5 bases, 5 bases remained unmatched. The germline V gene has CDR1 MNHEY and CDR2 SVGAGI. The CDR3 has 14 amino acids. The CDR3 bases are TGTGCCAGCAGTTACGAGGGACAGCTATATGGCTACACCTTC. Encoded protein: CASSYEGQLYGYTF.

The chain links TRBV5-6 to TRBJ2-7, with D unresolved. Germline-derived CDR1 and CDR2 are SGHDT and YYEEEE. The CDR3 is 13 residues long. Deletions cut 1 base from V and 3 bases from J, with 8 bases between. The CDR3 region is CASSLTGLYEQYF. The CDR3 nucleotides read TGTGCCAGCAGCTTGACGGGTCTCTACGAGCAGTACTTC. The whole variable domain, filled in from reference TRBV5-6 and TRBJ2-7, reads DAGVTQSPTHLIKTRGQQVTLRCSPKSGHDTVSWYQQALGQGPQFIFQYYEEEERQRGNFPDRFSGHQFPNYSSELNVNALLLGDSALYLCASSLTGLYEQYFGPGTRLTVT.

The V gene is TRBV5-5, the J gene TRBJ1-5; the D is unclear. This CDR3 is 14 amino acids long. Trimming pared 2 bases from V and 5 bases from J, leaving 11 bases between. Germline assignment: CDR1 SGHKS and CDR2 YYEKEE (reference sequence). The CDR3 coding sequence is TGTGCCAGCAGCTTACCAGGCAATTATCAGCCCCAGCATTTT. Translation gives CASSLPGNYQPQHF.

The rearrangement links TRBV24-1 to TRBJ2-1; 12 bases match TRBD1. CDR3 length equals 16 residues. The V segment lost 5 bases and the J segment 8 bases; nucleotides outside the gene matches: 9. Germline assignment: CDR1 KGHDR and CDR2 SFDVKD. CDR3 DNA sequence: TGTGCCACCAGTGGTGGGACAGGGGGCGCAGTCGATGAGCAGTTCTTC. It yields the protein CATSGGTGGAVDEQFF.